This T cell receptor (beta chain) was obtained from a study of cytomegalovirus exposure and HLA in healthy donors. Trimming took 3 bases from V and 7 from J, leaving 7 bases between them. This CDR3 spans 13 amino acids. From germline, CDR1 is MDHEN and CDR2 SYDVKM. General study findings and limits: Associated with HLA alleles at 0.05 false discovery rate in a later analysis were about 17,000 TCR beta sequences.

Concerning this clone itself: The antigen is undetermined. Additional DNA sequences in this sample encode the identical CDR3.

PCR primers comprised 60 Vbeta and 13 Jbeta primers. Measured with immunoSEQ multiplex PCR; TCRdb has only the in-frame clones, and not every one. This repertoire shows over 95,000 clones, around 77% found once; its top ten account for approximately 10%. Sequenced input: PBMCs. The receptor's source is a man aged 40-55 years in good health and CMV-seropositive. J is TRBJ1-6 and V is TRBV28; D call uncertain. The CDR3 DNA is TGTGCCAGCAGTTTCGGAGGGAATTCACCCCTCCACTTT. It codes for CASSFGGNSPLHF.